The entry that follows covers one TCR beta chain sequence. The clone's antigen remains unknown. No per-base quality is available; no much larger clone lies one base away. Looking up the germline V gene yields CDR1 MNHNS and CDR2 SASEGT. Including the terminal cysteine and phenylalanine, the CDR3 comprises 14 residues. Here the CDR3 DNA is all that survives: 42 bases in frame from base 1. Relative to germline, V is 2 bases shorter and J is 6 bases shorter, with 14 bases between their ends. TCRbeta CDR3 regions were sequenced with the immunoSEQ Assay. After extraction, genomic DNA underwent amplification by bias-controlled multiplex PCR, followed by high-throughput sequencing. From the authors' description of their analysis: To quantify the absolute abundance of every unique TCRbeta CDR3 region, sequences were collapsed and filtered. T cell fraction was estimated by normalization of TCRbeta template counts to usable DNA, with usable DNA being measured through amplification of reference genes present in all nucleated cells. Repertoire TCRs were annotated as SARS-CoV-2-specific by exact matching of V gene, CDR3 amino acid sequence and J gene to a known reactive TCR set. The reference SARS-CoV-2 TCR set was derived from MIRA and filtered for enrichment in COVID-19-positive ImmuneCODE repertoires, a step that removed public or cross-reactive TCRs. Using the MIRA antigens, annotated TCRs were further analysed by specific ORF or by position within an ORF. Breadth was defined as the number of annotated unique rearrangements divided by the total number of unique productive rearrangements, and depth was defined as the summed frequency of the annotated unique rearrangements. Two-sided Wilcoxon rank-sum tests were applied when comparing TCR breadth between groups. TCRdb took this table from immuneACCESS and kept in-frame rearrangements with V and J called. Such tables lack part of the clones; where checked against another copy, unresolved V genes explain under half of the gap, and the rest is unexplained. V, J and clone size derive from that table, while D and trimming were established from the DNA sequence. The sample yields fewer than 900,000 clones; around 89% were counted once. Approximately 1.5% of the sample is in the top ten clones.

The sample is drawn from a study of Ad26.COV2.S vaccination and SARS-CoV-2 variants (dated by TCRdb to about 2021). As for the study more broadly: Donors in the vaccine arm were drawn from COV1001, a multicentre, randomized, double-blind, placebo-controlled phase I-IIa trial testing Ad26.COV2.S in healthy adults. A total of 32 samples were included in the TCR-sequenced set, comprising around 19 Ad26.COV2.S vaccine recipients, 5 placebo recipients and 8 SARS-CoV-2 convalescent individuals. Trial participants were randomized into five groups of five, in which low-dose or high-dose Ad26.COV2.S was given once or twice, or placebo was given on both occasions. The specificity and breadth of SARS-CoV-2-reactive T cell receptors after Ad26.COV2.S vaccination were assessed by TCRbeta repertoire sequencing. Ad26.COV2.S was administered intramuscularly at 5 x 10^10 or 1 x 10^11 viral particles, either as a single shot or as two shots given 56 days apart. Investigators remained blinded to trial group allocation during experiments and outcome assessment.

On the study overall, not on this receptor specifically: Non-spike TCR breadth was comparable between vaccine and placebo recipients, consistent with the vaccine containing only spike. Higher spike-specific TCR breadth was observed in Ad26.COV2.S recipients than in placebo recipients (P = 0.0014). According to the authors, total T cell responses may have been underestimated by the TCR breadth and depth analyses. After vaccination, spike-specific CD8+ and CD4+ T cell responses were reported to show substantial breadth. The study was not powered for comparison of responses between vaccine doses or regimens.

This specimen's treatment or condition label, interpreted: roughly 20 received Ad26.COV2.S at low or high dose, single or two shots; about 5 received placebo; per-sample allocation not given. For vaccine and placebo recipients, the sequenced repertoires came from samples collected on day 63 after the first injection. Between 29 July and 7 August 2020, Cohort 1b enrolled 20 to 30 adults aged 18-55 years at one site in Boston, USA. Ad26.COV2.S consisted of a replication-incompetent adenovirus type 26 vector by which a prefusion-stabilized SARS-CoV-2 spike protein from the original Wuhan strain was expressed.

The source material was peripheral blood, sampled in a trial of Ad26.COV2.S vaccine versus placebo. This sequence originates from a person aged 18-60 years who received the Ad26.COV2.S COVID-19 vaccine or a placebo. This chain is built from TRBV6-1 and TRBJ2-7; TRBD1 is a possible D gene, resting on 5 matching bases. The nucleotide sequence reads TGTGCCAGCAGTGAAAGACAGCCTCCTTCCGAGCAGTACTTC. This yields the protein CASSERQPPSEQYF.